These 27 T cell receptor beta chains originate from one sample sequenced in a study of blood T cell repertoires in COVID-19. Produced via immunoSEQ multiplex PCR; TCRdb's table is partial and in-frame only. The sample lists around 170,000 clones; 83% were seen once. The specimen sequenced was peripheral blood. Every receptor here comes from a woman aged 40 to 50 with acute or convalescent COVID-19.

The rearrangement links TRBV7-9 to TRBJ1-3; 9 nucleotides align to TRBD1. The trim removed 5 bases at V and 4 bases at J, leaving 9 bases unmatched. CDR3 length: 16 amino acids. CDR1 is SEHNR, CDR2 FQNEAQ, per germline (reference sequence). Here the CDR3 reads CASSKTGQGTGNTIYF. In DNA form, the CDR3 reads TGTGCCAGCAGCAAAACCGGACAGGGGACAGGAAACACCATATATTTT.

This chain joins TRBV30 and TRBJ1-5; D is possibly TRBD1 (5 bases). The CDR3 length is 16 residues. The germline V and J ends were trimmed by 4 bases and 0 bases, with 16 bases remaining between them. Germline-derived CDR1 and CDR2 are GTSNPN and SVGIG (reference sequence). CDR3 sequence reads: CAWTLGGSYSNQPQHF. CDR3 in DNA: TGTGCCTGGACCTTGGGGGGATCCTATAGCAATCAGCCCCAGCATTTT.

The V gene is TRBV29-1, the J gene TRBJ2-1; 8 nucleotides line up with TRBD2. Germline V gene sequence: CDR1 SQVTM, CDR2 ANQGSEA. The CDR3 loop spans 14 amino acids. Losses at the gene ends were 7 bases for V and 5 bases for J; bases not matched to a gene: 10. CDR3 nucleotide sequence: TGCAGCGGCTTAAAGCGGGAGATCCACAATGAGCAGTTCTTC. Amino acids: CSGLKREIHNEQFF.

The CDR3 DNA is TGCGCCAGCAGCCAATTCCTCGGACTAGTCTCTACCTACGAGCAGTACTTC. It codes for CASSQFLGLVSTYEQYF. V usage is TRBV4-1 and J usage is TRBJ2-7, with 7 nucleotides matching TRBD2. This CDR3 has 17 amino acids. The V gene's germline CDR1 is MGHRA and CDR2 YSYEKL. Germline trimming cut 2 bases from V and 2 bases from J; bases unmatched to any gene: 12.

In regard to this clone: Different DNA sequences within this sample yield the same CDR3. The chain employs TRBV12-3 or TRBV12-4 and TRBJ1-3; D not resolved. V lost 5 bases and J lost 7, with 6 bases in between. The CDR3 has 11 residues. Here the CDR3 DNA reads TGTGCCAGCAGTAGCGGGAACACCATATATTTT. This encodes CASSSGNTIYF.

This chain connects TRBV5-4 to TRBJ1-1; weak D call: TRBD1 (5 bases). The germline V gene encodes CDR1 SGHNT and CDR2 YYREEE (reference sequence). CDR3 length: 12 amino acids. V shed 5 bases and J shed 7 bases, with 12 bases lying between them. The DNA for the CDR3 is TGTGCCAGCAGGCGGGATACAGGTGAAGCTTTCTTT. Translated: CASRRDTGEAFF.

The chain employs TRBV4-2 and TRBJ2-7; possibly TRBD1 for D (5 bases). This CDR3 has 14 amino acids. V dropped 3 bases and J dropped 3 bases, with 12 bases sitting between them. The germline gives CDR1 LGHNA, CDR2 YNFKEQ. CDR3 protein: CASSQLGRVYEQYF. CDR3 bases: TGTGCCAGCAGCCAGCTCGGCAGGGTCTACGAGCAGTACTTC.

CDR3 residues: CASWDINSPLHF. The DNA of the CDR3 is TGCGCCAGCTGGGACATTAATTCACCCCTCCACTTT. The chain links TRBV5-1 to TRBJ1-6, with D perhaps TRBD1 (6 bases). Germline assignment: CDR1 SGHRS and CDR2 YFSETQ. The CDR3 is 12 amino acids. Trimming took off 7 bases at V and 6 bases at J, with 8 bases between the two ends.

The DNA of the CDR3 is TGTGCCATCAGTGAGTCCGAGACAGGGGAGACTGAAGCTTTCTTT. This encodes CAISESETGETEAFF. This sequence joins TRBV10-3 and TRBJ1-1; 8 bases fit TRBD1. The CDR3 is 15 amino acids. Germline V gene data show CDR1 as ENHRY and CDR2 as SYGVKD. Germline trimming cut 0 bases from V and 5 bases from J; bases unmatched to any gene: 5.

The chain links TRBV2 to TRBJ2-5; 11 bases agree with TRBD2. This CDR3 region has 15 residues. Per the germline V gene, CDR1 is SNHLY and CDR2 is FYNNEI. With V trimmed by 7 bases and J by 5 bases, 9 bases remained unmatched. This CDR3 is CASTSLAGGGETQYF. The CDR3 region has the DNA TGTGCCAGCACCTCTCTAGCGGGAGGTGGTGAGACCCAGTACTTC.

The chain links TRBV11-2 to TRBJ2-3, with D perhaps TRBD2 (7 bases). Germline V lookup: CDR1 SGHAT, CDR2 FQNNGV. V lost 5 bases, J lost 2 bases, and 14 bases lay in between. The CDR3 runs 15 residues. The CDR3: CASSPFRGATDTQYF. DNA for the CDR3: TGTGCCAGCAGCCCTTTCCGGGGGGCCACAGATACGCAGTATTTT.

The genes are TRBV6-1 and TRBJ2-7, with D maybe TRBD2 (6 bases). This CDR3 has 14 amino acids. Germline CDR1 reads MNHNS; CDR2 reads SASEGT. V lost 6 bases and J 5 bases, leaving 17 bases between the germline ends. In DNA, the CDR3 is TGTGCCAGCAGCTTCCGGGAGAAGATCAACGAGCAGTACTTC. As protein: CASSFREKINEQYF.

The chain links TRBV5-6 to TRBJ1-2; weak D call: TRBD1 (5 bases). With 0 bases removed from V and 3 bases from J, the gap between germline ends came to 9 bases. The germline V gene has CDR1 SGHDT and CDR2 YYEEEE. CDR3 length: 14 amino acids. CDR3 sequence (DNA): TGTGCCAGCAGCTTGGCGGGGGAGGACTATGGCTACACCTTC. Translation: CASSLAGEDYGYTF.

The genes are TRBV7-2 and TRBJ2-5; 9 nucleotides line up with TRBD1. Germline V gives CDR1 SGHTA, CDR2 FQGNSA. V shed 1 base, J shed 6 bases, and the junction held 6 bases outside the gene matches. The CDR3 is made up of 15 amino acids. CDR3 protein: CASSLGQGVGKTQYF. The CDR3 DNA sequence: TGTGCCAGCAGCTTAGGACAGGGGGTCGGGAAGACCCAGTACTTC. The whole variable domain, filled in from reference TRBV7-2 and TRBJ2-5, reads GAGVSQSPSNKVTEKGKDVELRCDPISGHTALYWYRQSLGQGLEFLIYFQGNSAPDKSGLPSDRFSAERTGGSVSTLTIQRTQQEDSAVYLCASSLGQGVGKTQYFGPGTRLLVL.

The chain couples TRBV5-1 to TRBJ2-1; no firm D call. V was clipped by 6 bases and J by 10 bases, with 17 bases between them. In germline, CDR1 is SGHRS, CDR2 YFSETQ. CDR3 length: 13 residues. The CDR3 coding sequence is TGCGCCAGCACCCCGAAATTTGTGCGGGAGCAGTTCTTC. It encodes CASTPKFVREQFF.

The CDR3, as DNA: TGTGCCAGCAGCCCGAACCCAACTAACAATGAGCAGTTCTTC. This codes for CASSPNPTNNEQFF. This chain joins TRBV9 and TRBJ2-1; D not resolved. The germline V and J ends were trimmed by 4 bases and 5 bases, with 13 bases remaining between them. Germline CDR1 SGDLS, CDR2 YYNGEE. This CDR3 spans 14 amino acids.

The chain joins TRBV30 to TRBJ1-4; D ambiguous. The CDR3 has 15 amino acids. The germline CDR1 and CDR2 sequences are GTSNPN and SVGIG (reference sequence). Trimming removed 0 bases from V and 5 bases from J, with 13 bases in between. For the CDR3, the DNA is TGTGCCTGGAGTGTATATAGGTCAGGAAATGAAAAACTGTTTTTT. Translation gives CAWSVYRSGNEKLFF.

The chain joins TRBV29-1 to TRBJ1-1, with a tentative D call TRBD1 (5 bases). V lost 0 bases and J 6 bases, leaving 32 bases between the germline ends. This CDR3 has 20 residues. Germline V gene sequence: CDR1 SQVTM, CDR2 ANQGSEA. CDR3 loop: CSVEDTVRGSGGFYSPEAFF. For the CDR3, the DNA is TGCAGCGTTGAAGATACCGTTAGGGGATCGGGGGGGTTTTACAGTCCTGAAGCTTTCTTT.

The chain carries TRBV5-1 and TRBJ1-2; 10 nucleotides agree with TRBD1. V lost 3 bases, J lost 4 bases, and 9 bases stayed unmatched. Germline CDR1 SGHRS, CDR2 YFSETQ. The CDR3 consists of 16 residues. The CDR3 sequence: CASSSSSRTGGYGYTF. In nucleotides, the CDR3 is TGCGCCAGCAGCTCTTCTTCTCGGACAGGGGGCTATGGCTACACCTTC.

The V gene is TRBV7-9, the J gene TRBJ1-3; TRBD1 is a possible D gene (6 bases). CDR3 length: 15 amino acids. V lost 3 bases and J lost 0, with 9 bases in between. Looked up from germline, CDR1 is SEHNR and CDR2 is FQNEAQ (reference sequence). CDR3: CASSFEGVSGNTIYF. CDR3 DNA: TGTGCCAGCAGCTTTGAGGGGGTCTCTGGAAACACCATATATTTT.

The V and J genes are TRBV30 and TRBJ1-2, with D maybe TRBD1 (6 bases). Deletions cut 4 bases from V and 3 bases from J, with 18 bases between. The CDR3 is 15 residues long. Looked up from germline, CDR1 is GTSNPN and CDR2 is SVGIG (reference sequence). In DNA form, the CDR3 reads TGTGCCTGGACCCACCAAGCGGGACACTACTATGGCTACACCTTC. This sequence encodes CAWTHQAGHYYGYTF. Together with reference TRBV30 and TRBJ1-2, the CDR3 gives the full variable domain: SQTIHQWPATLVQPVGSPLSLECTVEGTSNPNLYWYRQAAGRGLQLLFYSVGIGQISSEVPQNLSASRPQDRQFILSSKKLLLSDSGFYLCAWTHQAGHYYGYTFGSGTRLTVV.

The V and J genes are TRBV5-1 and TRBJ2-1, with 9 bases lining up with TRBD2. V was pared by 0 bases and J by 4 bases, with 5 bases of the junction left unmatched. The length of the CDR3 is 16 residues. Germline V CDR1 and CDR2: SGHRS, YFSETQ. In nucleotides, the CDR3 is TGCGCCAGCAGCTTGGCCGTTGCGGGAGGGTACAATGAGCAGTTCTTC. Amino acids: CASSLAVAGGYNEQFF.

V gene TRBV6-5 combines with J gene TRBJ2-1; 11 nucleotides match TRBD2. CDR1 is MNHEY and CDR2 is SVGAGI in the germline V gene. The CDR3 covers 15 residues. The V and J ends lost 4 bases and 6 bases, in that order; junction bases with no gene match: 5. CDR3 residues: CASSLAGGPRNEQFF. The DNA for the CDR3 is TGTGCCAGCAGTTTAGCGGGAGGGCCGCGCAATGAGCAGTTCTTC.

The J gene is TRBJ1-6, the V gene TRBV11-2; D is undetermined. Trimming pared 5 bases from V and 0 bases from J, leaving 11 bases between. The CDR3 is made up of 16 amino acids. The germline gives CDR1 SGHAT, CDR2 FQNNGV. CDR3 amino acids: CASSPAGSSYNSPLHF. CDR3 coding DNA: TGTGCCAGCAGCCCAGCGGGTAGCTCCTATAATTCACCCCTCCACTTT.

The chain is built from TRBV28 and TRBJ1-2; D is perhaps TRBD1 (5 bases). V lost 2 bases, J lost 4 bases, and 14 bases lay in between. The CDR3 has 15 amino acids. Germline-derived CDR1 and CDR2 are MDHEN and SYDVKM. The CDR3 sequence: CASSLADKHSYGYTF. The CDR3 DNA follows: TGTGCCAGCAGTTTAGCGGACAAGCATTCCTATGGCTACACCTTC.

The chain couples TRBV28 to TRBJ1-5, with no clear D. The V and J ends lost 4 bases and 6 bases respectively, with 7 bases between them. This CDR3 spans 12 amino acids. Germline values: CDR1 MDHEN, CDR2 SYDVKM. The DNA of the CDR3 is TGTGCCAGCAGTTCCCCAGGTCAGCCCCAGCATTTT. Translating it yields CASSSPGQPQHF.

The CDR3 here is CASTTPGDSPLHF. CDR3 nucleotides: TGTGCCAGCACCACCCCGGGAGATTCACCCCTCCACTTT. The chain links TRBV5-4 to TRBJ1-6; D unresolved. The V gene lost 6 bases and the J gene lost 8 bases, with 12 bases spanning the gap. The length of the CDR3 is 13 residues. Germline CDR1 and CDR2: SGHNT and YYREEE (reference sequence). Complete variable domain (other parts from reference TRBV5-4 and TRBJ1-6): ETGVTQSPTHLIKTRGQQVTLRCSSQSGHNTVSWYQQALGQGPQFIFQYYREEENGRGNFPPRFSGLQFPNYSSELNVNALELDDSALYLCASTTPGDSPLHFGNGTRLTVT.